This TCR beta chain was observed in a study of blood T cell repertoires in COVID-19. This clone was found a few times. The germline CDR1 and CDR2 sequences are SGHNT and YYREEE (reference sequence). Trimming cost V 0 bases and J 10 bases, with 14 bases left between them. This CDR3 contains 15 residues. Data came from immunoSEQ multiplex PCR; TCRdb stores just in-frame clones and leaves some out. The data show approximately 240,000 clones, 87% seen once. The specimen sequenced was PBMCs or T cells enriched from blood (not recorded which). The chain has TRBV5-4 and TRBJ1-6, with D possibly being TRBD1 (6 bases). The clonotype comes from a woman in her twenties or thirties with acute COVID-19. The CDR3 DNA reads as TGTGCCAGCAGCTTGGAGGCAGGGGCTCGATCACCCCTCCACTTT. Amino acid sequence: CASSLEAGARSPLHF.